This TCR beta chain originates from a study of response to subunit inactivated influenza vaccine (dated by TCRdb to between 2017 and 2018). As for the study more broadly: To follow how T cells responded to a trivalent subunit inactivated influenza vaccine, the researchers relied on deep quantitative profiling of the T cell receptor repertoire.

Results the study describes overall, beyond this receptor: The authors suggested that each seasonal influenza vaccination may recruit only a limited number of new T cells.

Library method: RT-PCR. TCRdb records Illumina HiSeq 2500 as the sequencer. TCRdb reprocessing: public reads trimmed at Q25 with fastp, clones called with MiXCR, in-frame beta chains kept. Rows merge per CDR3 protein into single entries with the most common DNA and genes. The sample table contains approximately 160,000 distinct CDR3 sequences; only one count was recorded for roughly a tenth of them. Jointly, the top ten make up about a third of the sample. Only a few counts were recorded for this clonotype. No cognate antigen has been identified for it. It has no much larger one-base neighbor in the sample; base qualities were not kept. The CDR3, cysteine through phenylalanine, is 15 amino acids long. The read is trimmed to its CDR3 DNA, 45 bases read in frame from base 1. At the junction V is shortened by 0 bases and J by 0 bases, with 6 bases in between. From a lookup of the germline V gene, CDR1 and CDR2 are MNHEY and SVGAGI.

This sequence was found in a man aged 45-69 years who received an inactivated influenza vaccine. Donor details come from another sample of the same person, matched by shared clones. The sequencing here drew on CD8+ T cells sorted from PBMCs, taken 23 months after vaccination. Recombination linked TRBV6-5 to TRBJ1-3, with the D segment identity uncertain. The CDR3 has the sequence CASSYSSLSGNTIYF. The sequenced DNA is TGTGCCAGCAGTTACTCGTCACTCTCTGGAAACACCATATATTTT.